The entry that follows covers one T cell receptor beta chain sequence. The antigen is not known. The conserved closing phenylalanine or tryptophan is absent in this CDR3, likely reflecting a read error. This entry is derived from a study of T cells in Graves' hyperthyroidism and ophthalmopathy. Study-level points and caveats: Among clonotypes expanded in thyroid above 0.001, most were also found in blood.

RNA transcripts were the template for amplifying TCR beta CDR3 regions. TCR CDR3 underwent first-round RT-PCR with the HTBI primer set. TCRdb itself ran the multiplex PCR reads through MiXCR, one entry per CDR3 protein. The repertoire has fewer than 600,000 distinct CDR3 sequences, 11% to 15% of them found once; the top ten carry around 14%. The CDR3 covers 13 residues. The V end lost 1 base, the J end lost 2 bases, and 6 bases lay between the germline ends. Those patients with uncontrolled infection, other autoimmune disease, pregnancy or lactation were excluded. The chain joins TRBV12-3 or TRBV12-4 to TRBJ2-7, with D perhaps TRBD1 (5 bases). Material: blood. The receptor was isolated from a woman aged 40-49 years with Graves' hyperthyroidism. The CDR3 DNA is TGTGCCAGCAGTTTAGGACAGCCCTACGAGCAGTACTCC. Its translation: CASSLGQPYEQYS.